This paragraph reports one T cell receptor (beta chain). The data originate from a study of blood T cell repertoires in COVID-19. Looking at the study overall: T cells, B-cell-depleted T cells, or PBMCs supplied cDNA or gDNA.

The CDR3 covers 16 residues. V was clipped by 0 bases and J by 0 bases, with 11 bases between them. The germline gives CDR1 LGHNA, CDR2 YNFKEQ. Repertoires were generated with immunoSEQ multiplex PCR, while TCRdb's copy carries only in-frame clones and drops some. The sample lists about 150,000 clones; about nine tenths were seen once. The sequencing sample was made of peripheral blood. The receptor was isolated from a man aged 50 or older who had recovered from COVID-19. The rearrangement links TRBV4-2 to TRBJ1-1; D gene unclear. The CDR3 reads CASSQERGGLNTEAFF. In DNA form, the CDR3 reads TGTGCCAGCAGCCAAGAGCGGGGAGGGTTGAACACTGAAGCTTTCTTT.